These 7 T cell receptor beta chains share one sample of origin, sequenced in a study of T-cell memory formation after mild COVID-19. TCRdb itself ran the 5' RACE reads through MiXCR, one entry per CDR3 protein. Among fewer than 500,000 distinct CDR3 sequences listed, roughly 25% were seen once. Input material: PBMCs or a T cell subset sorted from them (not recorded which). The receptors stem from an adult woman who had mild COVID-19 (a few samples of this study predate the infection). Cell type and time point are not known.

A few counts support this clonotype. J is TRBJ2-1 and V is TRBV2, with 7 bases matching TRBD1. Per germline, CDR1 SNHLY and CDR2 FYNNEI. Losses at the gene ends were 5 bases for V and 1 base for J; bases not matched to a gene: 5. The CDR3 runs to 15 residues. The CDR3 DNA is TGTGCCAGCAGTCATGGACAGGAATCCTACAATGAGCAGTTCTTC. It translates to CASSHGQESYNEQFF.

This sequence joins TRBV10-3 and TRBJ2-7; D tentatively fits TRBD1 or TRBD2 (5 bases each). This CDR3 is 12 amino acids long. The germline CDR1 and CDR2 sequences are ENHRY and SYGVKD. V lost 8 bases, J lost 0 bases, and 8 bases lay in between. The CDR3: CAIRGVSYEQYF. CDR3 DNA: TGTGCCATCCGAGGGGTCTCCTACGAGCAGTACTTC.

This clonotype turned up a few times. The chain employs TRBV27 and TRBJ1-1, with D perhaps TRBD1 (5 bases). The germline gives CDR1 MNHEY, CDR2 SMNVEV (reference sequence). Trimming shortened V by 6 bases and J by 7 bases, and 12 bases separated the two germline ends. The CDR3 runs 12 residues. The CDR3 sequence: CASRYWRGEAFF. Here the CDR3 DNA reads TGTGCCAGCAGGTATTGGAGGGGTGAAGCTTTCTTT.

About this clonotype: Since a much larger clone is just one base distant, this may be a read error. This chain joins TRBV19 and TRBJ1-6; a possible D gene is TRBD1 (5 bases). Per the germline V gene, CDR1 is LNHDA and CDR2 is SQIVND (reference sequence). The CDR3 is 15 residues long. Trimming removed 6 bases at V and 7 bases at J, with 16 bases between. As DNA, the CDR3 is TGTGCCAGTAGCACCTTCGGGGACCGAAATTCACCCCTCCACTTT. Translation: CASSTFGDRNSPLHF.

This clonotype was seen repeatedly, ten times or more. The chain has TRBV10-3 and TRBJ2-3; 8 bases are a match to TRBD2. The germline CDR1 and CDR2 sequences are ENHRY and SYGVKD. J gave up 2 bases and V 4 bases, and 5 bases lay outside the gene matches. There are 15 residues in the CDR3. CDR3 sequence reads: CAISGRGGLTDTQYF. The DNA of the CDR3 is TGTGCCATCAGTGGCCGGGGGGGCCTCACAGATACGCAGTATTTT.

The chain employs TRBV5-1 and TRBJ1-1; TRBD1 agrees at 9 bases. The germline CDR1 and CDR2 sequences are SGHRS and YFSETQ. V gave up 1 base and J gave up 1 base; unmatched junction bases: 2. This CDR3 comprises 15 residues. The CDR3: CASSLLQGANTEAFF. In DNA form, the CDR3 reads TGCGCCAGCAGCTTGCTACAGGGGGCGAACACTGAAGCTTTCTTT.

The table lists this clonotype with a few counts. The chain joins TRBV5-5 to TRBJ1-5; possible D gene TRBD1, 5 bases. V lost 4 bases and J lost 5, with 10 bases in between. This CDR3 region has 13 residues. Per the germline V gene, CDR1 is SGHKS and CDR2 is YYEKEE (reference sequence). DNA of the CDR3: TGTGCCAGCAGCGAAAGGGGACATCAGCCCCAGCATTTT. As protein: CASSERGHQPQHF.